The 2 T cell receptor beta chains reported below all come from one sample, sequenced in a study of T cells after somatic rescue of genetic block. Sequenced by immunoSEQ multiplex PCR; TCRdb stores in-frame clones only, minus some. Counted here are 110,000 or so clones, 75% to 95% occurring once; the ten biggest clones make up roughly 1.5%. Sample: peripheral blood mononuclear cells (PBMCs). The receptors stem from a woman between 18 and 29 years old.

The rearrangement joins TRBV7-9 to TRBJ1-2; D possibly corresponds to TRBD1 (5 bases). The CDR3 length is 17 residues. Per the germline V gene, CDR1 is SEHNR and CDR2 is FQNEAQ (reference sequence). The V and J ends lost 5 bases and 4 bases respectively, with 23 bases between them. The CDR3 DNA is TGTGCCAGCAGCCCCTCGGGGCCGGGGGTAACCTTCTATGGCTACACCTTC. Translating it yields CASSPSGPGVTFYGYTF.

The rearrangement links TRBV29-1 to TRBJ2-7; tentatively, D is TRBD1 (8 bases). Germline CDR1 SQVTM, CDR2 ANQGSEA. This CDR3 is 16 amino acids long. Between the trimmed V and J ends, which lost 3 bases and 4 bases, there was a span of 22 bases. CDR3 DNA sequence: TGCAGCGTTGAGAGCGGGACAGGTACGAATAAGTACGAGCAGTACTTC. This gives the protein CSVESGTGTNKYEQYF.